The rows below give T cell receptor beta chains drawn from one sample of a study of human T cells and chemical hapten exposure. TCRdb processed the 5' RACE reads anew with MiXCR; each CDR3 protein has one entry. The sample includes 110,000 or so distinct CDR3 sequences, approximately 20% of them seen just once. These receptors all come from a human donor in good health. Each CDR3 is given with its conserved first and last residue. The D gene is left open where the match is weak. Not all rows give a size; the values are once, few, many and, for expanded clones, a class.

CDR3,DNA,J,size,D,V
CSASGGGEQFF,TGCAGTGCTTCGGGGGGCGGGGAGCAGTTCTTC,TRBJ2-1,.,.,TRBV20-1
CASSQAGVGELFF,TGTGCCAGCAGCCAAGCCGGGGTCGGGGAGCTGTTTTTT,TRBJ2-2,.,.,TRBV3-1
CASSLGGGQKTVAFF,TGCGCCAGCAGCTTGGGGGGGGGCCAGAAGACAGTAGCTTTCTTT,TRBJ1-1,many,.,TRBV5-1
CSANRLKYEQYF,TGCAGTGCTAACAGACTGAAGTACGAGCAGTACTTC,TRBJ2-7,.,.,TRBV20-1
CAISEPRTSSDTQYF,TGTGCCATCAGTGAGCCTCGGACTAGTTCAGATACGCAGTATTTT,TRBJ2-3,few,TRBD2,TRBV10-3
CASSAIRTGDNEQFF,TGTGCCAGCAGCGCCATCCGGACAGGGGACAATGAGCAGTTCTTC,TRBJ2-1,.,TRBD1,TRBV5-4
CASSTTTASTYNEQFF,TGTGCCAGCAGTACAACGACAGCGTCCACATACAATGAGCAGTTCTTC,TRBJ2-1,.,.,TRBV27
CASSLSGEGLSGYTF,TGTGCCAGCAGTTTATCGGGCGAAGGGTTGAGTGGCTACACCTTC,TRBJ1-2,.,.,TRBV27
CASSQQGLSQETQYF,TGTGCCAGCAGCCAACAAGGACTTTCGCAAGAGACCCAGTACTTC,TRBJ2-5,few,.,TRBV7-3
CASSFAGSALHEQFF,TGTGCCAGCAGCTTCGCCGGAAGCGCCCTCCATGAGCAGTTCTTC,TRBJ2-1,.,.,TRBV12-3/TRBV12-4
CASSKRLAEETQYF,TGTGCCAGCAGTAAGAGACTAGCGGAGGAGACCCAGTACTTC,TRBJ2-5,.,TRBD2,TRBV12-3/TRBV12-4
CASSSPGSPLHF,TGTGCCAGCAGTTCTCCCGGGTCACCCCTCCACTTT,TRBJ1-6,few,.,TRBV28
CASSYGLASLRSSYNEQFF,TGTGCCAGCAGTTATGGACTAGCGTCCCTCAGGAGCTCCTACAATGAGCAGTTCTTC,TRBJ2-1,few,TRBD2,TRBV6-5
CASSFRRSGETQYF,TGTGCCAGCAGCTTTAGAAGGTCTGGGGAGACCCAGTACTTC,TRBJ2-5,few,.,TRBV11-2
CASSLRGSGKNIQYF,TGTGCCAGCAGTTTGAGGGGGTCGGGGAAAAACATTCAGTACTTC,TRBJ2-4,few,.,TRBV28
CSARVGTSSYNSPLHF,TGCAGTGCTAGAGTAGGGACCAGCTCCTATAATTCACCCCTCCACTTT,TRBJ1-6,.,.,TRBV20-1
CASSATEYPGANVLTF,TGTGCCAGCAGCGCGACGGAGTACCCTGGGGCCAACGTCCTGACTTTC,TRBJ2-6,.,.,TRBV9
CASSSWGDWGPVLDQPQHF,TGTGCCAGCAGCTCGTGGGGGGACTGGGGTCCTGTGCTTGATCAGCCCCAGCATTTT,TRBJ1-5,few,.,TRBV5-4
CSVEVSDPLSYNEQFF,TGCAGCGTTGAAGTAAGCGATCCCCTCTCCTACAATGAGCAGTTCTTC,TRBJ2-1,few,.,TRBV29-1
CASSLAGATGELFF,TGTGCCAGCAGCCTAGCGGGAGCCACCGGGGAGCTGTTTTTT,TRBJ2-2,.,TRBD2,TRBV6-2/TRBV6-3
CSVADRAGTDTQYF,TGCAGCGTTGCGGACAGGGCTGGGACAGATACGCAGTATTTT,TRBJ2-3,few,TRBD1,TRBV29-1
CASSLDLGRRDGRETQYF,TGTGCCAGCAGCTTGGATCTTGGCCGCAGGGATGGGAGAGAGACCCAGTACTTC,TRBJ2-5,.,.,TRBV7-4
CASNERGSYNEQFF,TGTGCCAGTAACGAAAGGGGCTCCTACAATGAGCAGTTCTTC,TRBJ2-1,.,.,TRBV19
CASSSLQGRIYGYTF,TGTGCCAGCAGTTCCCTACAGGGACGGATATATGGCTACACCTTC,TRBJ1-2,.,.,TRBV28
CASSGEVSGANVLTF,TGTGCCAGCAGTGGGGAGGTCTCTGGGGCCAACGTCCTGACTTTC,TRBJ2-6,.,.,TRBV12-3/TRBV12-4
CASSLDGPTGPNEKLFF,TGTGCCAGCAGCTTAGATGGGCCGACGGGGCCGAATGAAAAACTGTTTTTT,TRBJ1-4,few,.,TRBV11-2
CASSQDPGEWAQETQYF,TGTGCCAGCAGCCAAGATCCGGGGGAGTGGGCCCAAGAGACCCAGTACTTC,TRBJ2-5,few,.,TRBV3-1
CSARRGDGPIGGANVLTF,TGCAGTGCTAGAAGAGGGGACGGTCCTATAGGTGGGGCCAACGTCCTGACTTTC,TRBJ2-6,few,.,TRBV20-1
CASSVRQGKAEAFF,TGTGCCAGCAGCGTACGACAGGGGAAGGCTGAAGCTTTCTTT,TRBJ1-1,.,TRBD1,TRBV5-6
CSAGRTGPLGEQYF,TGCAGTGCTGGGAGGACAGGACCCCTGGGAGAGCAGTACTTC,TRBJ2-7,.,.,TRBV20-1
CASSPQGRKINYGYTF,TGTGCCAGCAGTCCTCAGGGCCGGAAGATCAACTATGGCTACACCTTC,TRBJ1-2,few,.,TRBV12-3/TRBV12-4
CASSEQGVYEQYF,TGTGCCAGCAGCGAACAGGGGGTCTACGAGCAGTACTTC,TRBJ2-7,few,TRBD1,TRBV7-9
CASSLGKGQSIQPQHF,TGTGCCAGCAGCTTAGGGAAGGGACAGTCCATACAGCCCCAGCATTTT,TRBJ1-5,few,TRBD1,TRBV7-8
CASRTSVGETQYF,TGTGCCAGCAGAACTAGCGTTGGAGAGACCCAGTACTTC,TRBJ2-5,.,TRBD2,TRBV6-5
CASRRTASDTQYF,TGTGCCAGCAGACGGACAGCTTCAGATACGCAGTATTTT,TRBJ2-3,.,.,TRBV11-2
CSVVDRSPNEKLFF,TGCAGCGTTGTAGACAGGAGCCCTAATGAAAAACTGTTTTTT,TRBJ1-4,.,.,TRBV29-1
CASLRDETLEQYF,TGTGCCAGCCTCCGGGACGAAACTCTCGAGCAGTACTTC,TRBJ2-7,few,.,TRBV28
CSATSSNTGELFF,TGCAGCGCGACTAGCTCGAACACCGGGGAGCTGTTTTTT,TRBJ2-2,many,TRBD2,TRBV29-1
CASSLQITGLARTQYF,TGTGCCAGCAGTTTACAAATAACGGGACTAGCAAGGACGCAGTATTTT,TRBJ2-3,.,TRBD2,TRBV27
CAWSVRDPRGQPQHF,TGTGCCTGGAGTGTACGGGACCCTAGGGGACAGCCCCAGCATTTT,TRBJ1-5,.,.,TRBV30
CAALTGETPRLKANEQFF,TGTGCCGCCCTGACTGGGGAGACTCCGCGTTTAAAGGCCAATGAGCAGTTCTTC,TRBJ2-1,.,.,TRBV19
CSDNRGNEQFF,TGCAGCGATAACAGGGGAAATGAGCAGTTCTTC,TRBJ2-1,.,TRBD1,TRBV29-1
CASSSLLGGEQFF,TGTGCCAGCAGCTCCCTGCTAGGAGGCGAGCAGTTCTTC,TRBJ2-1,few,.,TRBV7-9
CASSGDFSGRAYNEQFF,TGTGCCAGCAGTGGAGATTTTAGCGGGAGGGCCTACAATGAGCAGTTCTTC,TRBJ2-1,many,TRBD2,TRBV2
CASSLIAGISYEQYF,TGTGCCAGCAGTTTAATAGCGGGCATCTCCTACGAGCAGTACTTC,TRBJ2-7,.,TRBD2,TRBV28
CASSPTRLADTQYF,TGTGCCAGCAGTCCTACCCGGCTAGCAGATACGCAGTATTTT,TRBJ2-3,.,.,TRBV27
CASSLDGLAGFEQFF,TGTGCCAGCAGCTTAGATGGCCTAGCGGGGTTTGAGCAGTTCTTC,TRBJ2-1,.,TRBD2,TRBV7-2
CASRLTSGRTGSYEQYF,TGTGCCAGCCGCTTGACTAGCGGGAGGACTGGCTCCTACGAGCAGTACTTC,TRBJ2-7,.,TRBD2,TRBV28
CASSVERIGASGRAETQYF,TGTGCCAGCAGCGTAGAGCGGATAGGGGCTAGCGGACGCGCGGAGACCCAGTACTTC,TRBJ2-5,many,TRBD2,TRBV9
CASNSNRGAGGTDTQYF,TGTGCCAGCAATTCTAACCGCGGGGCGGGAGGGACAGATACGCAGTATTTT,TRBJ2-3,few,TRBD2,TRBV2
CASSLYGAGGGSYNEQFF,TGTGCCAGCAGCTTATACGGAGCGGGAGGAGGGTCCTACAATGAGCAGTTCTTC,TRBJ2-1,few,TRBD2,TRBV7-9
CASSATGLEKNEQFF,TGTGCCAGCAGTGCCACGGGACTAGAAAAGAATGAGCAGTTCTTC,TRBJ2-1,few,TRBD2,TRBV6-5
CATSDLLTDTQYF,TGTGCCACCAGTGATCTACTCACAGATACGCAGTATTTT,TRBJ2-3,.,.,TRBV24-1